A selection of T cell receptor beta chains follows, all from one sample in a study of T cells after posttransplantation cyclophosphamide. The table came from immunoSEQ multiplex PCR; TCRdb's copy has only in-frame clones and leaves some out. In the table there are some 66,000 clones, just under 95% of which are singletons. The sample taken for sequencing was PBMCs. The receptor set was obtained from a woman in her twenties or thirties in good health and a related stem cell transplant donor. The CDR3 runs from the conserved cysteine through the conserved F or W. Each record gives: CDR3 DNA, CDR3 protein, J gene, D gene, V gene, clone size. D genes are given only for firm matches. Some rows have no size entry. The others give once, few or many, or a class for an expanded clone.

CDR3nt: TGTGCCAGCAGCGTCAGGGAATTCGGGCAGCCCCAGCATTTT
CDR3aa: CASSVREFGQPQHF
j_gene: TRBJ1-5
d_gene: -
v_gene: TRBV7-2
abundance: -

CDR3nt: TGTGCCAGCAGTTTATCCCCAAATGCAGGGCAGATTTCTGGCTATGGCTACACCTTC
CDR3aa: CASSLSPNAGQISGYGYTF
j_gene: TRBJ1-2
d_gene: -
v_gene: TRBV27
abundance: -

CDR3nt: TGCGCCAGCAGCAAAATCTCAGATACGCAGTATTTT
CDR3aa: CASSKISDTQYF
j_gene: TRBJ2-3
d_gene: -
v_gene: TRBV5-1
abundance: -

CDR3nt: TGCGCCAGCAGCTTGGTAGGCGGGTCTGGAAACACCATATATTTT
CDR3aa: CASSLVGGSGNTIYF
j_gene: TRBJ1-3
d_gene: -
v_gene: TRBV5-1
abundance: -

CDR3nt: TGTGCCAGCAGTGACTCGAATGAGGGGGGAGAGACCCAGTACTTC
CDR3aa: CASSDSNEGGETQYF
j_gene: TRBJ2-5
d_gene: -
v_gene: TRBV6-4
abundance: -

CDR3nt: TGTGCTAGTGGTTTTGAGAGCAATCAGCCCCAGCATTTT
CDR3aa: CASGFESNQPQHF
j_gene: TRBJ1-5
d_gene: -
v_gene: TRBV12-5
abundance: -

CDR3nt: TGTGCCAGCAGCCCCGTAGGGGCGGACCCAGATACGCAGTATTTT
CDR3aa: CASSPVGADPDTQYF
j_gene: TRBJ2-3
d_gene: -
v_gene: TRBV7-2
abundance: once

CDR3nt: TGTGCCAGCAGCCTGACGGGGACAAACACCATATATTTT
CDR3aa: CASSLTGTNTIYF
j_gene: TRBJ1-3
d_gene: -
v_gene: TRBV5-4
abundance: -

CDR3nt: TGTGCCAGCAGCTACTACGCGGTAGCGGGGAGAGAGACCCAGTACTTC
CDR3aa: CASSYYAVAGRETQYF
j_gene: TRBJ2-5
d_gene: TRBD2
v_gene: TRBV7-9
abundance: -

CDR3nt: TGTGCCAGCAGTGTCCGACATTTTGTCCGTAATGAAAAACTGTTTTTT
CDR3aa: CASSVRHFVRNEKLFF
j_gene: TRBJ1-4
d_gene: -
v_gene: TRBV6-1
abundance: -

CDR3nt: TGTGCCAGTAGTCAGACCGTCCCGGGACAGGGAGTCTATGGCTACACCTTC
CDR3aa: CASSQTVPGQGVYGYTF
j_gene: TRBJ1-2
d_gene: TRBD1
v_gene: TRBV19
abundance: -

CDR3nt: TGTGCCAGCAGCCAACCAGATACGCAGTATTTT
CDR3aa: CASSQPDTQYF
j_gene: TRBJ2-3
d_gene: -
v_gene: TRBV11-2
abundance: -

CDR3nt: TGTGCCAGTAGTATAGCGCTAGGCGCAGATACGCAGTATTTT
CDR3aa: CASSIALGADTQYF
j_gene: TRBJ2-3
d_gene: -
v_gene: TRBV19
abundance: -

CDR3nt: TGTGCCAGTAGCACAGGGGGGGGTGCCACTAATGAAAAACTGTTTTTT
CDR3aa: CASSTGGGATNEKLFF
j_gene: TRBJ1-4
d_gene: TRBD1
v_gene: TRBV19
abundance: -

CDR3nt: TGTGCTAGTGGTTCCCGCACGGGCCCTAGCTCCCTCGAGCAGTACTTC
CDR3aa: CASGSRTGPSSLEQYF
j_gene: TRBJ2-7
d_gene: -
v_gene: TRBV12-5
abundance: -

CDR3nt: TGCGCCAGCAGCTCGCGCAGCAGGGGAGAGTATGGCTACACCTTC
CDR3aa: CASSSRSRGEYGYTF
j_gene: TRBJ1-2
d_gene: -
v_gene: TRBV4-1
abundance: -

CDR3nt: TGTGCCAGCAGTTTAGAGGGGCTGGGGAACATTCAGTACTTC
CDR3aa: CASSLEGLGNIQYF
j_gene: TRBJ2-4
d_gene: -
v_gene: TRBV27
abundance: -

CDR3nt: TGTGCCAGTAGTACCCGAGGGGGGGTGAACACTGAAGCTTTCTTT
CDR3aa: CASSTRGGVNTEAFF
j_gene: TRBJ1-1
d_gene: -
v_gene: TRBV19
abundance: few

CDR3nt: TGCGCCAGCAGTGAGTCGAGGCCTGGGGGAAGCACAGATACGCAGTATTTT
CDR3aa: CASSESRPGGSTDTQYF
j_gene: TRBJ2-3
d_gene: -
v_gene: TRBV10-1
abundance: once

CDR3nt: TGTGCCAGCAGCGTAGGGGCGGCCGACGCTAATGAAAAACTGTTTTTT
CDR3aa: CASSVGAADANEKLFF
j_gene: TRBJ1-4
d_gene: -
v_gene: TRBV9
abundance: -

CDR3nt: TGTGCCAGCAGTGCCCTTAGGGAAACCGGGGAGCTGTTTTTT
CDR3aa: CASSALRETGELFF
j_gene: TRBJ2-2
d_gene: -
v_gene: TRBV28
abundance: -

CDR3nt: TGTGCCAGCAGCTCCACCATGGAGAATGAGCAGTTCTTC
CDR3aa: CASSSTMENEQFF
j_gene: TRBJ2-1
d_gene: -
v_gene: TRBV7-3
abundance: -

CDR3nt: TGTGCCAGCAGCTTCGGGGGGCGTACGCAGTATTTT
CDR3aa: CASSFGGRTQYF
j_gene: TRBJ2-3
d_gene: -
v_gene: TRBV7-9
abundance: -

CDR3nt: TGTGCCACCAGCAGAGATCCGGCCTACGAGCAGTACTTC
CDR3aa: CATSRDPAYEQYF
j_gene: TRBJ2-7
d_gene: -
v_gene: TRBV15
abundance: -

CDR3nt: TGTGCCAGCACCCCAGGCTCCTACGAGCAGTACTTC
CDR3aa: CASTPGSYEQYF
j_gene: TRBJ2-7
d_gene: -
v_gene: TRBV28
abundance: -

CDR3nt: TGTGCCAGCCGGGGAGTCGGGGACACTGAAGCTTTCTTT
CDR3aa: CASRGVGDTEAFF
j_gene: TRBJ1-1
d_gene: -
v_gene: TRBV2
abundance: -

CDR3nt: TGTGCCAGCAGCTTAGGGCCGACGGGTTACGAGCAGTACTTC
CDR3aa: CASSLGPTGYEQYF
j_gene: TRBJ2-7
d_gene: -
v_gene: TRBV11-2
abundance: -

CDR3nt: TGCGCCAGCAGCCCCGGGTTAGGTAGGGATGTAGAGACCCAGTACTTC
CDR3aa: CASSPGLGRDVETQYF
j_gene: TRBJ2-5
d_gene: -
v_gene: TRBV4-3
abundance: few

CDR3nt: TGCGCCAGCAGTCAATCGGATCGGGGCAGGGGATCACCCCTCCACTTT
CDR3aa: CASSQSDRGRGSPLHF
j_gene: TRBJ1-6
d_gene: -
v_gene: TRBV23-1
abundance: -

CDR3nt: TGTGCCAGCTCAGCTCAGGGGAAAAATCAGCCCCAGCATTTT
CDR3aa: CASSAQGKNQPQHF
j_gene: TRBJ1-5
d_gene: -
v_gene: TRBV18
abundance: -

CDR3nt: TGTGCCAGCAGCACGGGTGGGGGCGAGGAGACCCAGTACTTC
CDR3aa: CASSTGGGEETQYF
j_gene: TRBJ2-5
d_gene: -
v_gene: TRBV5-6
abundance: -

CDR3nt: TGCGCCAGCAGACCCGGACAGGGGAGCACAGATACGCAGTATTTT
CDR3aa: CASRPGQGSTDTQYF
j_gene: TRBJ2-3
d_gene: TRBD1
v_gene: TRBV5-1
abundance: -

CDR3nt: TGTGCCAGCAGCCGAGAATACACCGGGGAGCTGTTTTTT
CDR3aa: CASSREYTGELFF
j_gene: TRBJ2-2
d_gene: -
v_gene: TRBV7-3
abundance: -

CDR3nt: TGTGCCAGCAAACGACCTGGGGAGACCCAGTACTTC
CDR3aa: CASKRPGETQYF
j_gene: TRBJ2-5
d_gene: -
v_gene: TRBV13
abundance: -

CDR3nt: TGCGCCAGCAGGACGCCGGGACAGGGGGCTTATGAGCAGTACTTC
CDR3aa: CASRTPGQGAYEQYF
j_gene: TRBJ2-5
d_gene: TRBD1
v_gene: TRBV5-1
abundance: -

CDR3nt: TGTGCCAGCAGCGTAGCTTTACTAGCGGGGGGTGAGACCCAGTACTTC
CDR3aa: CASSVALLAGGETQYF
j_gene: TRBJ2-5
d_gene: TRBD2
v_gene: TRBV9
abundance: -

CDR3nt: TGTGCCAGCCGTTCTGGGTTAGGGGCAGGGGTTTCAGATACGCAGTATTTT
CDR3aa: CASRSGLGAGVSDTQYF
j_gene: TRBJ2-3
d_gene: -
v_gene: TRBV5-5
abundance: -

CDR3nt: TGCGCCAGCAGCTTGAGAGGAGGAACTAGCACAGATACGCAGTATTTT
CDR3aa: CASSLRGGTSTDTQYF
j_gene: TRBJ2-3
d_gene: -
v_gene: TRBV5-1
abundance: once

CDR3nt: TGCGCCAGCAGGCGGACAGGGGTTGAGCAGTTCTTC
CDR3aa: CASRRTGVEQFF
j_gene: TRBJ2-1
d_gene: TRBD1
v_gene: TRBV5-1
abundance: few

CDR3nt: TGCGCCAGCAGTGATTCGGGACAGCCACAACAGGAAGCTTTCTTT
CDR3aa: CASSDSGQPQQEAFF
j_gene: TRBJ1-1
d_gene: TRBD1
v_gene: TRBV10-2
abundance: -

CDR3nt: TGTGCCAGCAGCTTATCGCGGGGCGGGGGGAATTCACCCCTCCACTTT
CDR3aa: CASSLSRGGGNSPLHF
j_gene: TRBJ1-6
d_gene: -
v_gene: TRBV5-4
abundance: few

CDR3nt: TGCGCCAGCAGCTTGGAGGGAAGGGCAGGGTGGGAGACCCAGTACTTC
CDR3aa: CASSLEGRAGWETQYF
j_gene: TRBJ2-5
d_gene: -
v_gene: TRBV5-1
abundance: -

CDR3nt: TGTGCCAGTAGGAACACTGAAGCTTTCTTT
CDR3aa: CASRNTEAFF
j_gene: TRBJ1-1
d_gene: -
v_gene: TRBV19
abundance: -

CDR3nt: TGTGCCAGCAGCCCGGACAGGGCGGGTCTCAATGAGCAGTTCTTC
CDR3aa: CASSPDRAGLNEQFF
j_gene: TRBJ2-1
d_gene: TRBD1
v_gene: TRBV11-1
abundance: -

CDR3nt: TGCGCCAGCAGCTTGGCCGCGGTGAGGGCCTACGAGCAGTACTTC
CDR3aa: CASSLAAVRAYEQYF
j_gene: TRBJ2-7
d_gene: -
v_gene: TRBV5-1
abundance: -

CDR3nt: TGCGCCAGCAGCCCCTCTAGCGGGGCCTCCAATGAGCAGTTCTTC
CDR3aa: CASSPSSGASNEQFF
j_gene: TRBJ2-1
d_gene: TRBD2
v_gene: TRBV4-3
abundance: -

CDR3nt: TGTGCCAGCAGTGACCCTTTAGCGGGGGGGCCTATCAACGAGCAGTACTTC
CDR3aa: CASSDPLAGGPINEQYF
j_gene: TRBJ2-7
d_gene: TRBD2
v_gene: TRBV6-4
abundance: -

CDR3nt: TGCGCCAGCAGCTTGGATACACCGCAAGAGACCCAGTACTTC
CDR3aa: CASSLDTPQETQYF
j_gene: TRBJ2-5
d_gene: -
v_gene: TRBV5-1
abundance: -

CDR3nt: TGCGCCAGCAGCGATACCTACGAGCAGTACTTC
CDR3aa: CASSDTYEQYF
j_gene: TRBJ2-7
d_gene: -
v_gene: TRBV5-1
abundance: -

CDR3nt: TGCGCCAGCAAGGGGGGGGGCTCCTACGAGCAGTACTTC
CDR3aa: CASKGGGSYEQYF
j_gene: TRBJ2-7
d_gene: -
v_gene: TRBV5-1
abundance: -

CDR3nt: TGTGCCAGCAGCTTAATCGGGACCACCTACAATGAGCAGTTCTTC
CDR3aa: CASSLIGTTYNEQFF
j_gene: TRBJ2-1
d_gene: -
v_gene: TRBV7-2
abundance: -

CDR3nt: TGTGCCAGCAGTAGTAGGGGGCAACCCTACGAGCAGTACTTC
CDR3aa: CASSSRGQPYEQYF
j_gene: TRBJ2-7
d_gene: TRBD1
v_gene: TRBV28
abundance: -

CDR3nt: TGCGCCAGCAGCTTAGGACAGGGGAACACCGGGGAGCTGTTTTTT
CDR3aa: CASSLGQGNTGELFF
j_gene: TRBJ2-2
d_gene: TRBD1
v_gene: TRBV5-1
abundance: -

CDR3nt: TGTGCCAGCAGCGAACGAGGGGGGCGCGGTCAGCCCCAGCATTTT
CDR3aa: CASSERGGRGQPQHF
j_gene: TRBJ1-5
d_gene: -
v_gene: TRBV7-8
abundance: once

CDR3nt: TGTGCCAGCAGCGTAGAGGGCCACAGGGGGAATTCACCCCTCCACTTT
CDR3aa: CASSVEGHRGNSPLHF
j_gene: TRBJ1-6
d_gene: TRBD1
v_gene: TRBV9
abundance: -